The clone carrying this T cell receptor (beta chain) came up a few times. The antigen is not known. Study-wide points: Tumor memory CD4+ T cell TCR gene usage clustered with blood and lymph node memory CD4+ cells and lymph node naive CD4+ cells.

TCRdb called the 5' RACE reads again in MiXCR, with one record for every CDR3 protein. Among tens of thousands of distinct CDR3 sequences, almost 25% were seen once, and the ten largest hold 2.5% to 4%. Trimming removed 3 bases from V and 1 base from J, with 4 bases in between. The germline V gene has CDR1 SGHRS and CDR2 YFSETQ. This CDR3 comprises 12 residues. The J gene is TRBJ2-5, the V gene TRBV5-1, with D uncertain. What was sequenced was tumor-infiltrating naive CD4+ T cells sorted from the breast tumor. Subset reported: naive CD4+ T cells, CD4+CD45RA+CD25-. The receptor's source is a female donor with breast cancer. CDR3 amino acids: CASSSFQETQYF. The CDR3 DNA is TGCGCCAGCAGCTCATTCCAAGAGACCCAGTACTTC.